These 17 T cell receptor beta chains originate from one sample sequenced in a study of response to subunit inactivated influenza vaccine. TCRdb itself ran the RT-PCR reads through MiXCR, one entry per CDR3 protein. The data contain about 800,000 distinct CDR3 sequences, roughly 20% of them singletons. The sample was PBMCs from blood, taken around 5 days after vaccination. Receptor source: a man between 50 and 59 years old who received an inactivated influenza vaccine.

The rearrangement links TRBV4-3 to TRBJ1-6; TRBD1 matches 9 bases. CDR3 length: 15 residues. V trimming: 4 bases; J trimming: 7 bases; junction bases outside the gene matches: 5. Germline V gene sequence: CDR1 LGHNA, CDR2 YSLEER. The CDR3 sequence is CASSRGTGINSPLHF. Written as DNA, the CDR3 is TGCGCCAGCAGCCGGGGGACAGGGATCAATTCACCCCTCCACTTT.

This clonotype has a handful of counts. J is TRBJ2-5 and V is TRBV7-2, with a weak D call TRBD1 (6 bases). The germline V gene encodes CDR1 SGHTA and CDR2 FQGNSA. This CDR3 is 13 amino acids long. The V gene lost 6 bases and the J gene lost 4 bases, with 12 bases spanning the gap. In DNA, the CDR3 is TGTGCCAGCAGGGCCACAGGGAGAGAGACCCAGTACTTC. Protein: CASRATGRETQYF.

The chain joins TRBV12-3 or TRBV12-4 to TRBJ2-1; 9 positions match TRBD2. J gave up 4 bases and V 6 bases, and 7 bases lay outside the gene matches. The CDR3 spans 15 residues. In DNA form, the CDR3 reads TGTGCCAGCAGGGTGGGGACTAGCTATTACAATGAGCAGTTCTTC. It is translated as CASRVGTSYYNEQFF.

The chain carries TRBV20-1 and TRBJ2-2; possible D gene TRBD1, 5 bases. From germline, CDR1 is DFQATT and CDR2 SNEGSKA (reference sequence). This CDR3 is built from 14 residues. The V and J ends lost 6 bases and 3 bases respectively, with 14 bases between them. The CDR3 loop is CSARAGADTGELFF. CDR3 sequence (DNA): TGCAGTGCCCGGGCTGGGGCGGACACCGGGGAGCTGTTTTTT.

This clonotype was observed at least ten times. The junction departs from germline at one end; a sequencing error may be responsible. The chain combines TRBV12-3 or TRBV12-4 with TRBJ2-7; D is tentatively TRBD1 or TRBD2 (5 bases each). This CDR3 is built from 13 residues. In DNA, the CDR3 is TGCGCCAGCAGCTCCGGGACGGTCTACGAGCAGTACTTC. Translation: CASSSGTVYEQYF.

The chain recombines TRBV28 with TRBJ1-3; 7 bases align to TRBD1. The CDR3 length is 16 residues. J was trimmed by 0 bases and V by 3 bases; bases with no gene match: 5. From germline, CDR1 is MDHEN and CDR2 SYDVKM. CDR3 sequence: CASSFGDSYSGNTIYF. The CDR3 DNA reads TGTGCCAGCAGTTTTGGGGACAGCTACTCTGGAAACACCATATATTTT.

A few counts support this clonotype. The rearrangement joins TRBV28 to TRBJ2-7; 11 positions agree with TRBD1. Per the germline V gene, CDR1 is MDHEN and CDR2 is SYDVKM. Losses at the gene ends were 2 bases for V and 6 bases for J; bases not matched to a gene: 6. This CDR3 region has 15 residues. The CDR3 DNA reads as TGTGCCAGCAGTTTAGGAGGACAGGGGGCATCCGAGCAGTACTTC. It codes for CASSLGGQGASEQYF. Drawing the rest from reference TRBV28 and TRBJ2-7, the complete variable domain is DVKVTQSSRYLVKRTGEKVFLECVQDMDHENMFWYRQDPGLGLRLIYFSYDVKMKEKGDIPEGYSVSREKKERFSLILESASTNQTSMYLCASSLGGQGASEQYFGPGTRLTVT.

This clonotype showed up many times. The chain combines TRBV13 with TRBJ2-3; 8 nucleotides match TRBD1. The CDR3 runs to 16 residues. J gave up 1 base and V 5 bases, and 8 bases lay outside the gene matches. From germline, CDR1 is PRHDT and CDR2 FYEKMQ (reference sequence). In DNA form, the CDR3 reads TGTGCCAGCAGCAAGGCGACAGGGGTGCGCACAGATACGCAGTATTTT. Its protein is CASSKATGVRTDTQYF.

This clonotype showed up many times. This chain uses TRBV5-6 with TRBJ2-7; D not resolved. The germline V gene encodes CDR1 SGHDT and CDR2 YYEEEE. The CDR3 has 13 amino acids. V was cut by 6 bases and J by 2 bases, with 12 bases left in between. CDR3 bases: TGTGCCAGCAACTTCCTGACCCCCTACGAGCAGTACTTC. The encoded protein is CASNFLTPYEQYF.

This clonotype was seen a handful of times. The V call is TRBV20-1, the J call TRBJ2-5, with 7 positions matching TRBD2. CDR3 length equals 14 residues. Trimming removed 6 bases from V and 2 bases from J; junction bases left unmatched: 9. Germline V gene sequence: CDR1 DFQATT, CDR2 SNEGSKA (reference sequence). CDR3 in DNA: TGCAGTGCCAACTGGCGGGGAGGGCAAGAGACCCAGTACTTC. This sequence encodes CSANWRGGQETQYF.

There are a few counts of this clonotype. The gene calls are TRBV9 and TRBJ2-7; 8 bases fit TRBD2. CDR1 and CDR2 from the germline V gene are SGDLS and YYNGEE. This CDR3 is 16 amino acids long. Unmatched junction bases numbered 13, after V lost 4 bases and J lost 4 bases. The CDR3 here is CASSPGGVAPSYEQYF. CDR3 DNA sequence: TGTGCCAGCAGCCCGGGGGGGGTAGCGCCTAGTTACGAGCAGTACTTC.

The V and J genes are TRBV7-9 and TRBJ2-2; D not resolved. This CDR3 is built from 17 residues. CDR1 and CDR2 from the germline V gene are SEHNR and FQNEAQ (reference sequence). V lost 3 bases and J 6 bases, leaving 20 bases between the germline ends. CDR3 in DNA: TGTGCCAGCAGCTTCCTAGTCCGGGCAGATAGCTCCGGGGAGCTGTTTTTT. Its protein product is CASSFLVRADSSGELFF.

This clonotype was seen a few times. CDR3 coding DNA: TGCGCCAGCAGCCCCGCTAGCGCCTCCTACGAGCAGTACTTC. Encoded protein: CASSPASASYEQYF. The chain is built from TRBV5-1 and TRBJ2-7, with TRBD2 as a possible D gene (6 bases). CDR1 SGHRS and CDR2 YFSETQ come from the germline V gene. This CDR3 comprises 14 residues. V lost 4 bases to trimming and J lost 0 bases, with 11 bases between them.

This rearrangement joins TRBV7-3 to TRBJ2-1, with D tentatively TRBD2 (7 bases). This CDR3 comprises 17 residues. The V gene's germline CDR1 is SGHTA and CDR2 FQGTGA. The ends were cut back, 5 bases at V and 3 bases at J, with 20 bases in the middle. The DNA for the CDR3 is TGTGCCAGCAGCGCCCGGGGGCGGGAGAGTCTCTACAATGAGCAGTTCTTC. It encodes CASSARGRESLYNEQFF.

This clonotype was detected a few times. V is TRBV20-1 and J is TRBJ2-7; D is unclear. CDR3 length equals 13 residues. Trimming cost V 2 bases and J 3 bases, with 11 bases left between them. Per germline, CDR1 DFQATT and CDR2 SNEGSKA (reference sequence). The CDR3 DNA is TGCAGTGCTAGACCTGGACCCAACTACGAGCAGTACTTC. Protein product: CSARPGPNYEQYF.

This chain joins TRBV29-1 and TRBJ1-1; perhaps TRBD1 as D (6 bases). Trimming removed 0 bases at V and 2 bases at J, with 16 bases between. CDR3 length equals 16 residues. The germline CDR1 and CDR2 sequences are SQVTM and ANQGSEA. CDR3 nucleotide sequence: TGCAGCGTTGAAGATTCGGGGGGCTGGTATAACACTGAAGCTTTCTTT. Its translation: CSVEDSGGWYNTEAFF. The full variable domain, completed using reference TRBV29-1 and TRBJ1-1, is SAVISQKPSRDICQRGTSLTIQCQVDSQVTMMFWYRQQPGQSLTLIATANQGSEATYESGFVIDKFPISRPNLTFSTLTVSNMSPEDSSIYLCSVEDSGGWYNTEAFFGQGTRLTVV.

The J gene is TRBJ2-5, the V gene TRBV4-3; TRBD1 matches 9 bases. CDR1 is LGHNA and CDR2 is YSLEER in the germline V gene. With 1 base clipped from V and 10 bases from J, the junction kept 16 bases outside the gene matches. The CDR3 sequence is 17 residues long. The CDR3 loop reads CASSQALPGTGFIVQYF. The CDR3 DNA reads TGCGCCAGCAGCCAAGCATTGCCCGGGACAGGGTTTATTGTCCAGTACTTC.